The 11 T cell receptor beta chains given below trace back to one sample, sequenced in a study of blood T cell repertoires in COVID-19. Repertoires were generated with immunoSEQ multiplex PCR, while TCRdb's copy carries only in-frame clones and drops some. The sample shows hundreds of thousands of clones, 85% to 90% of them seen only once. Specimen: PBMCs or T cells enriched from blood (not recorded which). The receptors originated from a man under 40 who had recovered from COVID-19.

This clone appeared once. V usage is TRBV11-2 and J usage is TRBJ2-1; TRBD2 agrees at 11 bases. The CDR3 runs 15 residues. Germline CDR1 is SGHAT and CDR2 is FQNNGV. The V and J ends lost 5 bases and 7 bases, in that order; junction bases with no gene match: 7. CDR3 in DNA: TGTGCCAGCAGCCCGGGACTAGCGGCAAGAAATGAGCAGTTCTTC. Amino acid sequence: CASSPGLAARNEQFF.

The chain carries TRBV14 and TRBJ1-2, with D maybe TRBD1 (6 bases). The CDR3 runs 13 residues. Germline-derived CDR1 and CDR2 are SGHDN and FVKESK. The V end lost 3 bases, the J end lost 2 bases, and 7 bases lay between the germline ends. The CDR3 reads CASSHGQNYGYTF. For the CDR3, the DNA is TGTGCCAGCAGCCACGGACAGAACTATGGCTACACCTTC.

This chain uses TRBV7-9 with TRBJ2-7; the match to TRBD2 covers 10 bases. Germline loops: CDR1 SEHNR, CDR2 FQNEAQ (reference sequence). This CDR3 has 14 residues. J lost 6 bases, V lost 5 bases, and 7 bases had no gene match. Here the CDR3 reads CASSRAGGPFEQYF. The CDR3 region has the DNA TGTGCCAGCAGCAGAGCGGGAGGGCCGTTCGAGCAGTACTTC.

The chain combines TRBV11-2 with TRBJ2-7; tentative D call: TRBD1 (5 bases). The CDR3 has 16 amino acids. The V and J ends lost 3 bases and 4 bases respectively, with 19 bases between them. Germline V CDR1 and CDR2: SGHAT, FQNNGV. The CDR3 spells CASSFDPRQGGYEQYF. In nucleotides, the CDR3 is TGTGCCAGCAGCTTTGACCCGCGGCAGGGTGGTTACGAGCAGTACTTC.

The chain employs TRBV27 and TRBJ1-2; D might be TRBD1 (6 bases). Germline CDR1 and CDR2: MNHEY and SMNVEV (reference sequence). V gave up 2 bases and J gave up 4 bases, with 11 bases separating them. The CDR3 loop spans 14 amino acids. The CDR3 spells CASSLKTGLYGYTF. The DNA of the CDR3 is TGTGCCAGCAGTTTAAAGACAGGCCTCTATGGCTACACCTTC.

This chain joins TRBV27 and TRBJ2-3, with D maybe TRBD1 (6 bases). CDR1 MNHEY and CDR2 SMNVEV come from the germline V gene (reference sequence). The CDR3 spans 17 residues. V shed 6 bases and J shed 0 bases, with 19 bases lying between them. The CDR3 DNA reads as TGTGCCAGCAGGAGACAGGTCTTGTCCTTTAGCACAGATACGCAGTATTTT. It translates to CASRRQVLSFSTDTQYF.

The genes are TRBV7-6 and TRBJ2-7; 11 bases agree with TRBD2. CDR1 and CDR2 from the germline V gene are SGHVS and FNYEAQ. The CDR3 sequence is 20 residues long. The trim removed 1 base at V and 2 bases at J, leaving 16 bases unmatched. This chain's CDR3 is CASSLVPGTSGQLITYEQYF. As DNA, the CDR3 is TGTGCCAGCAGCTTAGTCCCCGGGACTAGCGGACAACTGATAACCTACGAGCAGTACTTC.

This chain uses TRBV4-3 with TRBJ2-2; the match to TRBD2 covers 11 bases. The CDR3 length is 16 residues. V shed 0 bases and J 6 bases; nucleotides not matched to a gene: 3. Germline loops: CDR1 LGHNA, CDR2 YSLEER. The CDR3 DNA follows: TGCGCCAGCAGCCAAGAACGACTAGCGGGGTCCGGGGAGCTGTTTTTT. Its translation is CASSQERLAGSGELFF.

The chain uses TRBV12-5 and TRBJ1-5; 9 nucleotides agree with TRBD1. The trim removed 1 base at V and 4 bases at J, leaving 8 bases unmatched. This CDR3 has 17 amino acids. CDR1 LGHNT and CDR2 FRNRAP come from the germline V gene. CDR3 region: CASGLATRDRENQPQHF. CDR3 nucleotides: TGTGCTAGTGGTTTGGCGACCCGGGACAGGGAGAATCAGCCCCAGCATTTT.

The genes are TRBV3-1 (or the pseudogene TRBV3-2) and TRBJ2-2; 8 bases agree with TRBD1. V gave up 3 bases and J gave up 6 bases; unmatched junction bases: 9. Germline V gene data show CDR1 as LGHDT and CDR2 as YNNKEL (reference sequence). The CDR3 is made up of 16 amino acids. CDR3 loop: CASSHDRGSGPGELFF. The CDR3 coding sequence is TGTGCCAGCAGCCATGACAGGGGATCCGGGCCCGGGGAGCTGTTTTTT.

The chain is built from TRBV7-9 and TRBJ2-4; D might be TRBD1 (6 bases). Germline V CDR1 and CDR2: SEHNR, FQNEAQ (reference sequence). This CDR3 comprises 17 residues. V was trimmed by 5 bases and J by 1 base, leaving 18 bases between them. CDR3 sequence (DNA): TGTGCCAGCAGCATTGGCGCAGGGGCTGAGGCCAAAAACATTCAGTACTTC. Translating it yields CASSIGAGAEAKNIQYF. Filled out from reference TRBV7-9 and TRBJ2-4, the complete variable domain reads DTGVSQNPRHKITKRGQNVTFRCDPISEHNRLYWYRQTLGQGPEFLTYFQNEAQLEKSRLLSDRFSAERPKGSFSTLEIQRTEQGDSAMYLCASSIGAGAEAKNIQYFGAGTRLSVL.